The next 16 T cell receptor beta chains were all read from a single sample in a study of blood T cell repertoires in COVID-19 (dated by TCRdb to 2020 to 2022). The library relied on the immunoSEQ multiplex PCR assay. TCRdb holds this immuneACCESS table with in-frame rearrangements only. Some clones are missing; in checked studies, unresolved V genes explain under half, and the rest has no known cause. This sample lists more than 100,000 clones; about 80% were detected once. The ten largest clones capture about a sixth of the sample. Material for sequencing was peripheral blood. The source is a woman in her forties or fifties with acute or convalescent COVID-19.

The rearrangement joins TRBV5-4 to TRBJ1-1; D call uncertain. The germline gives CDR1 SGHNT, CDR2 YYREEE (reference sequence). V was cut by 4 bases and J by 2 bases, with 9 bases left in between. The CDR3 has 13 amino acids. The CDR3 region has the DNA TGTGCCAGCAGCCCTGGCCATAACACTGAAGCTTTCTTT. Encoded protein: CASSPGHNTEAFF.

The table lists this clone with a few counts. J is TRBJ1-5 and V is TRBV19; no definite D call. Germline assignment: CDR1 LNHDA and CDR2 SQIVND (reference sequence). V was shortened by 3 bases and J by 7 bases, with 13 bases between the two germline ends. The CDR3 spans 14 residues. The CDR3 here is CASSIRESGQPQHF. For the CDR3, the DNA is TGTGCCAGTAGTATCCGGGAGTCGGGCCAGCCCCAGCATTTT.

The chain carries TRBV4-1 and TRBJ1-2; 8 nucleotides align to TRBD1. V dropped 0 bases and J dropped 8; count of bases not matched to a gene: 5. Germline V CDR1 and CDR2: MGHRA, YSYEKL. The CDR3 sequence is 14 residues long. The CDR3 reads CASSQDRGTGGYTF. CDR3 in DNA: TGCGCCAGCAGCCAAGATCGGGGGACAGGCGGCTACACCTTC.

The gene calls are TRBV4-1 and TRBJ2-7; 14 bases are a match to TRBD2. Germline V gene sequence: CDR1 MGHRA, CDR2 YSYEKL. V shed 4 bases and J 3 bases; nucleotides not matched to a gene: 8. This CDR3 has 17 residues. In DNA, the CDR3 is TGCGCCAGCAGCCGAGAAGGGACTAGCGGGGGACTCTACGAGCAGTACTTC. Its translation is CASSREGTSGGLYEQYF.

There are a few counts of this clone. The chain uses TRBV27 and TRBJ1-1, with D perhaps TRBD1 (5 bases). V was shortened by 5 bases and J by 1 base, with 14 bases between the two germline ends. From germline, CDR1 is MNHEY and CDR2 SMNVEV (reference sequence). This CDR3 spans 15 amino acids. CDR3 sequence (DNA): TGTGCCAGCAGTATGGTTGGGGCACAGAACACTGAAGCTTTCTTT. Translating gives CASSMVGAQNTEAFF.

This clone came up a few times. This chain uses TRBV5-1 with TRBJ1-2; possibly TRBD1 for D (5 bases). CDR3 size: 14 residues. V lost 4 bases, J lost 4 bases, and 14 bases lay in between. Germline lookup yields CDR1 SGHRS and CDR2 YFSETQ. CDR3 nucleotides: TGCGCCAGCAGCACTTTGCAGGGATTCTATGGCTACACCTTC. The encoded protein is CASSTLQGFYGYTF.

The chain links TRBV7-8 to TRBJ2-1, with a possible D match to TRBD2 (5 bases). The V end was cut by 5 bases, the J end by 3 bases, with 11 bases between. The length of the CDR3 is 14 residues. Germline loops: CDR1 SGHVS, CDR2 FQNEAQ. CDR3 nucleotide sequence: TGTGCCAGCAGCGTTTCAACTAGCTACAATGAGCAGTTCTTC. Its protein is CASSVSTSYNEQFF. Drawing the rest from reference TRBV7-8 and TRBJ2-1, the complete variable domain is GAGVSQSPRYKVAKRGQDVALRCDPISGHVSLFWYQQALGQGPEFLTYFQNEAQLDKSGLPSDRFFAERPEGSVSTLKIQRTQQEDSAVYLCASSVSTSYNEQFFGPGTRLTVL.

The V call is TRBV6-5, the J call TRBJ1-6; D is possibly TRBD1 (6 bases). Germline V CDR1 and CDR2: MNHEY, SVGAGI. V was cut by 6 bases and J by 10 bases, with 10 bases left in between. The CDR3 extends over 12 amino acids. This chain's CDR3 is CASRQGSSPLHF. CDR3 in DNA: TGTGCCAGCAGACAGGGTTCCTCACCCCTCCACTTT.

This clone appeared a single time. J is TRBJ1-1 and V is TRBV9; 7 bases match TRBD1. J lost 3 bases, V lost 0 bases, and 5 bases had no gene match. Germline V gene data show CDR1 as SGDLS and CDR2 as YYNGEE. The CDR3 is 15 residues long. CDR3: CASSVGGGEDTEAFF. In nucleotides, the CDR3 is TGTGCCAGCAGCGTAGGAGGGGGCGAAGACACTGAAGCTTTCTTT.

This clone was seen a handful of times. A much larger clone differs by one base, so this may be a read error. The same CDR3 can be traced to other DNA sequences in this sample. V gene TRBV29-1 combines with J gene TRBJ1-1, with D possibly being TRBD1 (5 bases). The germline V gene encodes CDR1 SQVTM and CDR2 ANQGSEA. CDR3 length: 13 amino acids. V lost 1 base and J 1 base, leaving 7 bases between the germline ends. CDR3 loop: CSVEGQGNTEAFF. CDR3 DNA: TGCAGCGTTGAAGGGCAGGGGAACACTGAAGCTTTCTTT.

This sequence joins TRBV28 and TRBJ2-2; 11 positions agree with TRBD2. CDR1 is MDHEN, CDR2 SYDVKM, per germline. The trim removed 5 bases at V and 9 bases at J, leaving 8 bases unmatched. The CDR3 contains 15 residues. DNA for the CDR3: TGTGCCAGCAGTCCATCTAGCGGGGGGACCCGGGAGCTGTTTTTT. Its protein is CASSPSSGGTRELFF.

This chain uses TRBV19 with TRBJ1-1; 9 nucleotides line up with TRBD1. The CDR3 length is 13 residues. Trimming cost V 11 bases and J 5 bases; bases outside gene matches: 9. Germline V gives CDR1 LNHDA, CDR2 SQIVND (reference sequence). The chain's CDR3 is CAGGQGRGTEAFF. CDR3 DNA sequence: TGTGCCGGGGGACAGGGTAGGGGGACTGAAGCTTTCTTT. The variable domain in full, with the rest retrieved from reference TRBV19 and TRBJ1-1, is DGGITQSPKYLFRKEGQNVTLSCEQNLNHDAMYWYRQDPGQGLRLIYYSQIVNDFQKGDIAEGYSVSREKKESFPLTVTSAQKNPTAFYLCAGGQGRGTEAFFGQGTRLTVV.

The CDR3, as DNA: TGTGCCAGCAGCTTAGACAGCGGGGGGAGGAATGAGCAGTTCTTC. It is translated as CASSLDSGGRNEQFF. The chain links TRBV7-2 to TRBJ2-1; 9 bases fit TRBD2. The CDR3 consists of 15 residues. Germline CDR1 is SGHTA and CDR2 is FQGNSA. V lost 1 base and J lost 7; bases outside the gene matches: 5. Drawing the rest from reference TRBV7-2 and TRBJ2-1, the complete variable domain is GAGVSQSPSNKVTEKGKDVELRCDPISGHTALYWYRQSLGQGLEFLIYFQGNSAPDKSGLPSDRFSAERTGGSVSTLTIQRTQQEDSAVYLCASSLDSGGRNEQFFGPGTRLTVL.

This clone was seen just once. The rearrangement uses TRBV6-1 and TRBJ1-5; maybe TRBD1 (6 bases). The germline gives CDR1 MNHNS, CDR2 SASEGT. The CDR3 extends over 15 amino acids. V was pared by 1 base and J by 7 bases, with 14 bases between. The CDR3 protein is CASSEGRGVSQPQHF. CDR3 nucleotides: TGTGCCAGCAGTGAAGGCAGGGGTGTAAGCCAGCCCCAGCATTTT.

DNA for the CDR3: TGTGCCAGCAGCCAAGACCAGGTCGACCTCTATGGCTACACCTTC. It specifies CASSQDQVDLYGYTF. The V call is TRBV3-1 (or the pseudogene TRBV3-2), the J call TRBJ1-2; no firm D call. Germline assignment: CDR1 LGHDT and CDR2 YNNKEL (reference sequence). Trimming took off 0 bases at V and 4 bases at J, with 12 bases between the two ends. This CDR3 has 15 amino acids.

For the CDR3, the DNA is TGCGCCAGCAGCCAAGCCGGGACAGGGAGGGAAAAACTGTTTTTT. This encodes CASSQAGTGREKLFF. The V gene is TRBV4-1, the J gene TRBJ1-4; 9 positions match TRBD1. CDR1 and CDR2 from the germline V gene are MGHRA and YSYEKL. V dropped 1 base and J dropped 8; count of bases not matched to a gene: 5. The CDR3 has 15 residues.